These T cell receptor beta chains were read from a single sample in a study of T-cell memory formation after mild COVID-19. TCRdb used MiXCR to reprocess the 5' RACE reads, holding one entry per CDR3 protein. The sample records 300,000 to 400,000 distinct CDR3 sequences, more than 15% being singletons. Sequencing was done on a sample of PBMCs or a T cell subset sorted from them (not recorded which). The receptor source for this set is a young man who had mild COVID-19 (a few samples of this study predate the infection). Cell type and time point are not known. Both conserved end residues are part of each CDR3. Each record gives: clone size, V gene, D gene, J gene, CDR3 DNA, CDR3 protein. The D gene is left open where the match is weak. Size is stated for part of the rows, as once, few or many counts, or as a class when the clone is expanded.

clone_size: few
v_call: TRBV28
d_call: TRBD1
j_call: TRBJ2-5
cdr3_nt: TGTGCCAGCAGTCGCGGACAGGGGGCATGGGAGACCCAGTACTTC
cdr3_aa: CASSRGQGAWETQYF

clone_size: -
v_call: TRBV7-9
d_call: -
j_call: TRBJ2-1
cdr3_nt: TGTGCCAGCAGCTCGAAGGCCCTCTACAATGAGCAGTTCTTC
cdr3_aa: CASSSKALYNEQFF

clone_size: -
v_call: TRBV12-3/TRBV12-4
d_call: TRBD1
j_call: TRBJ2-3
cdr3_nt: TGTGCCAGCAGTCCGGGACAGGGGGCATCAGATACGCAGTATTTT
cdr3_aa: CASSPGQGASDTQYF

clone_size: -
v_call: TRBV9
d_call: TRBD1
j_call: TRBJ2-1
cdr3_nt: TGTGCCAGCAGCATACAAACCGGGACAGGAGATCTCAATGAGCAGTTCTTC
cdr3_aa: CASSIQTGTGDLNEQFF

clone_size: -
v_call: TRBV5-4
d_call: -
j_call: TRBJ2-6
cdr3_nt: TGTGCCAGCAGCTTTTGGGTCGCCGGGGCCAACGTCCTGACTTTC
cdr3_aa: CASSFWVAGANVLTF

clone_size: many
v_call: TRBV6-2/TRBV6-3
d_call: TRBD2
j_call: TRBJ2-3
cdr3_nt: TGTGCCACCCTCCGGGGGGGCCGGGAGTATTTT
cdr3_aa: CATLRGGREYF

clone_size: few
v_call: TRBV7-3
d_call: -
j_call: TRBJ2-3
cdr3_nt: TGTGCCAGCAGCAGGGGCGACACAGATACGCAGTATTTT
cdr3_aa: CASSRGDTDTQYF

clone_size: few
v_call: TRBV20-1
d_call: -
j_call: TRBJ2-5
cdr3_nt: TGCAGTGCGTCCGGGATGCCCCGGGCCCAGTACTTC
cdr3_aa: CSASGMPRAQYF

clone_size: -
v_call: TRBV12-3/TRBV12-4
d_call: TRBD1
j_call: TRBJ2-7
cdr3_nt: TGTGCCAGCGGGTGGACAGGGATGAATTGGTACTTC
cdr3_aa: CASGWTGMNWYF

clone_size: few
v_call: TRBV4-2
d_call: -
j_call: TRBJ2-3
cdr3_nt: TGTGCCAGCAGCCAAGAGGAGGGGGCGGATACGCAGTATTTT
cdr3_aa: CASSQEEGADTQYF

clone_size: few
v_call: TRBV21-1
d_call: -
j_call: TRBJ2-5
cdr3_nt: TGTGCCAGCACCCGGGACCCCAACTTC
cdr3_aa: CASTRDPNF

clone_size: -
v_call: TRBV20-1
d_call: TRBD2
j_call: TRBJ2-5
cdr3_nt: TGCAGCGGGACTAGCGGGGGAAAGCAAGAGACCCAGTACTTC
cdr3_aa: CSGTSGGKQETQYF

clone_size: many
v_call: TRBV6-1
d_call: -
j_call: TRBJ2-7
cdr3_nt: TGTGCCAGCAGTGAAGCGGTCAGGGCCACCTACGAGCAGTACTTC
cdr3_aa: CASSEAVRATYEQYF

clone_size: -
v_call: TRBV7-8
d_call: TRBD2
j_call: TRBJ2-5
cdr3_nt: TGTGCCAGCAGCTTACGGACTAGCGGGTCCCAAGAGACCCAGTACTTC
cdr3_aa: CASSLRTSGSQETQYF

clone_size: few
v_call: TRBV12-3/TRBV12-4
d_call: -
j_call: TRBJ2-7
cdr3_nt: TGTGCCAGCAGTTTGTACTTCTACGAGCAGTACTTC
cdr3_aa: CASSLYFYEQYF

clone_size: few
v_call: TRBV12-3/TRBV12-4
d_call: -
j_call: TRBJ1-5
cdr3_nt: TGTGCCAGCAGCGGGATGAGGCAGCCCCAGCATTTT
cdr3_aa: CASSGMRQPQHF

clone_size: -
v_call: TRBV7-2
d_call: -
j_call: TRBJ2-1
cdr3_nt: TGTGCCAGCAGCTTAGGGGTCATTAAGCAGTTCTTC
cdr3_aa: CASSLGVIKQFF

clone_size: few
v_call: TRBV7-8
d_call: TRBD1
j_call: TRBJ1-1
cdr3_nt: TGTGCCAGCAGCAACAGGGACAGGGAAGCTTTCTTT
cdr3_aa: CASSNRDREAFF

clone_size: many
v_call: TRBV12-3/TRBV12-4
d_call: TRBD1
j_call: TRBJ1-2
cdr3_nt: TGTGCCAGCAGTTCGACAGGGGAGCCTGGCTACACCTTC
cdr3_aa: CASSSTGEPGYTF

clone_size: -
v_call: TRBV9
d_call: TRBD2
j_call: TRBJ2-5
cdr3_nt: TGTGCCAGCATTCGGGGGGGCCAAGAGACCCAGTACTTC
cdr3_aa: CASIRGGQETQYF

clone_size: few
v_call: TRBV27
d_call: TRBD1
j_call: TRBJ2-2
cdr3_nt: TGTGCCAGCAGTCAAATCCCAGGGGGCCCCGGGGAGCTGTTTTTT
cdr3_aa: CASSQIPGGPGELFF

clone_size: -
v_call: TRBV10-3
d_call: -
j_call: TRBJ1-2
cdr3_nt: TGTGCCCTATCTCGGGAGGTTAACTATGGCTACACCTTC
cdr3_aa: CALSREVNYGYTF

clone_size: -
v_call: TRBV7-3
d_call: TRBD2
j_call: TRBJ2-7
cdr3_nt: TGTGCCAGCAGCTTTAGGCGGGGGGAACTCTACGAGCAGTACTTC
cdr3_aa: CASSFRRGELYEQYF

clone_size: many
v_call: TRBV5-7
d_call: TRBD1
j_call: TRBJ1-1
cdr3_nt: TGTGCCAGCAGCCAACACAGGGGACCTAACACTGAAGCTTTCTTT
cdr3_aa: CASSQHRGPNTEAFF

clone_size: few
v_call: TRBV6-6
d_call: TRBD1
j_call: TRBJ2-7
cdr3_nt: TGTGCCAGTGGGGGACAGGCAACCTACGAGCAGTACTTC
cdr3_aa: CASGGQATYEQYF

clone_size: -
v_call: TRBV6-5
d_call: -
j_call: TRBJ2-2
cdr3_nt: TGTGCCAGCAGTTACGGTACTCCGGAGCGGGACACCGGGGAGCTGTTTTTT
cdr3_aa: CASSYGTPERDTGELFF

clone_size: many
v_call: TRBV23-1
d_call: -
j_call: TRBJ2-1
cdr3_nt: TGCGCCAGCAGTCAAAGGAGAGGGGACAATGAGCAGTTCTTC
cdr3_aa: CASSQRRGDNEQFF

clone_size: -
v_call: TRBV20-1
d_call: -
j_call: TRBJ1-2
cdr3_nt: TGCAGTGCTAGAGACAACAGGGTCTATGGCTACACCTTC
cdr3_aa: CSARDNRVYGYTF

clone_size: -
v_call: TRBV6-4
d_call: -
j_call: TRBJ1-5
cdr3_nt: TGTGCCAGCAGTGAAGGACCAGGGCAGCCCCAGCATTTT
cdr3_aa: CASSEGPGQPQHF

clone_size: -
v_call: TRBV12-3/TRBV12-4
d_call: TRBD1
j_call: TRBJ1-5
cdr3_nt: TGTGCCAGCAGTTCGGGGACAGGGGCACGGCAGCCCCAGCATTTT
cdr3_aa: CASSSGTGARQPQHF

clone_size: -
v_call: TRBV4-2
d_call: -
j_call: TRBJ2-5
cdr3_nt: TGTGCCAGCAGCCAGGAGGGCGCCAGGGCGTACCAAGAGACCCAGTACTTC
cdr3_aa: CASSQEGARAYQETQYF

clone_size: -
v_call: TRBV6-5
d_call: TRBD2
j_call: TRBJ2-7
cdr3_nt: TGTGCCACGGCGGGAGTTAACTACGAGCAGTACTTC
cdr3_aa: CATAGVNYEQYF

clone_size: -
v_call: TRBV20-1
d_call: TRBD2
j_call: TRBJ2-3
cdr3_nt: TGCAGTGCTAGAGGTTTTCGGGGGGTATCAGCAGATACGCAGTATTTT
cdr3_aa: CSARGFRGVSADTQYF

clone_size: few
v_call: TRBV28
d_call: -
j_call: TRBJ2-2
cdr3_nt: TGTGCCAGCAGTTTAGCAGGGTGGACCGGGGAGCTGTTTTTT
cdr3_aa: CASSLAGWTGELFF

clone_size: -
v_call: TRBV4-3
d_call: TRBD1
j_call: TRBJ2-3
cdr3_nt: TGCGCCAGCAGCCAAGAGAGGGACAGAAACACAGATACGCAGTATTTT
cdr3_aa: CASSQERDRNTDTQYF

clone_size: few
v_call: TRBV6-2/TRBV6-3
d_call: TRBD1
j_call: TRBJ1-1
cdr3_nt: TGTGCCAGCAGACCCGACAGGGATGGGGAAAAGAACACTGAAGCTTTCTTT
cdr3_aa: CASRPDRDGEKNTEAFF

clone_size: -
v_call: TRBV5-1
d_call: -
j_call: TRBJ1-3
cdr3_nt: TGCGCCAGCAGCTTGTCTGAGGGCCCCCTCTCTGGAAACACCATATATTTT
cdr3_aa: CASSLSEGPLSGNTIYF

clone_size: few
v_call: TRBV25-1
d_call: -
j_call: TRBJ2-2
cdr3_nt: TGTGCCAGCAGTTTCCTCTCTGGAGGGAACACCGGGGAGCTGTTTTTT
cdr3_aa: CASSFLSGGNTGELFF

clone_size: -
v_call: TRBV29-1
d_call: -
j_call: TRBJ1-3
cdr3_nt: TGCAGCGTTGTTTCCGGGGACGATGGAAACACCATATATTTT
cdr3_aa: CSVVSGDDGNTIYF

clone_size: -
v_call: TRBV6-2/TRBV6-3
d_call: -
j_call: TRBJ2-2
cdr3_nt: TGTGCCAGCAGTTACCTCAACTCAGGGGCGGGGGAGCTGTTTTTT
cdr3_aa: CASSYLNSGAGELFF

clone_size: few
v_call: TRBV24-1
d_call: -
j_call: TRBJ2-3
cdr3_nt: TGTGCCACCAGTGATTCGGTCAGGGACTCCACAGATACGCAGTATTTT
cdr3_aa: CATSDSVRDSTDTQYF

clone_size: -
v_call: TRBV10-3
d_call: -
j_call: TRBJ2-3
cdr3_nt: TGTGCCATCAGGGGACTGACTACTAGCACAGATACGCAGTATTTT
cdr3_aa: CAIRGLTTSTDTQYF

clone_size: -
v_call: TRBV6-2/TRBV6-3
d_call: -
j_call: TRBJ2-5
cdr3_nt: TGTGCCAGCACCAGACCCTCGGACAGCCCCATCCAAGAGACCCAGTACTTC
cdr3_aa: CASTRPSDSPIQETQYF

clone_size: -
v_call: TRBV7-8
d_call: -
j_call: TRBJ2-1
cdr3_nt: TGTGCCAGCAGCTTCAGTGGGGGTCTGGGGCAGTTCTTC
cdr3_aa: CASSFSGGLGQFF

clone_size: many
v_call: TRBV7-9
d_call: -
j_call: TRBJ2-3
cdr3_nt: TGTGCCAGCAGCGTGGGCGGGACCACAGATACGCAGTATTTT
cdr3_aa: CASSVGGTTDTQYF

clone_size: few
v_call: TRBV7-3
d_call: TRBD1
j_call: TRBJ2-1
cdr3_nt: TGTGCCAGCACGAAAAGGGGCGGGACAGGGGGCTGGAATGAGCAGTTCTTC
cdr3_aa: CASTKRGGTGGWNEQFF

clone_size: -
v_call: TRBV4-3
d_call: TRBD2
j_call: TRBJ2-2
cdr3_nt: TGCGCCAGCAGCCAAGAGCGGGGGGGCGGGGAGCTGTTTTTT
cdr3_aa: CASSQERGGGELFF

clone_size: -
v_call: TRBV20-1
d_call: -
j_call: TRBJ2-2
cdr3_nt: TGCAGTGCTAGTGGTGGGGGAAGTGCGAACACCGGGGAGCTGTTTTTT
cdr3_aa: CSASGGGSANTGELFF

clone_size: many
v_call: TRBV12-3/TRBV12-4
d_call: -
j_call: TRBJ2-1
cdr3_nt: TGTGCCAGCAGTTCTTCCGACATAGCGGTTGATGAGCAGTTCTTC
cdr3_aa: CASSSSDIAVDEQFF

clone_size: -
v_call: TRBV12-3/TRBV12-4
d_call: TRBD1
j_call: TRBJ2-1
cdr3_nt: TGTGCCAGCAGTTTTGGACAGGAATTCTACAATGAGCAGTTCTTC
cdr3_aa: CASSFGQEFYNEQFF

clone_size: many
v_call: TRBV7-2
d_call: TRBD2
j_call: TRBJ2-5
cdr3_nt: TGTGCCAGCAGCTTAGGCGGGAGCGGGGTGGAGACCCAGTACTTC
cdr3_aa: CASSLGGSGVETQYF

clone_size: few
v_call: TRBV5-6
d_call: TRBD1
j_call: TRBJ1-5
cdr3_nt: TGTGCCAGCAGCCAATGGGACAGGGAGCACTATCAGCCCCAGCATTTT
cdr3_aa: CASSQWDREHYQPQHF